One sample yielded the 8 T cell receptor beta chains listed below, sequenced in a study of cytomegalovirus exposure and HLA in healthy donors. It was with 60 Vbeta and 13 Jbeta primers that the PCR ran. This table comes from immunoSEQ multiplex PCR, and its TCRdb copy is limited to in-frame clones, with some not included. The sample contains about 100,000 clones, approximately 76% of which appear only once. Source material: PBMCs. The source of these receptors is a man aged 18 to 35 in good health and CMV-seronegative.

This clone was seen once. The chain employs TRBV9 and TRBJ1-4; tentative D call: TRBD1 (6 bases). With 3 bases removed from V and 0 bases from J, the gap between germline ends came to 9 bases. The CDR3 is 15 amino acids. From germline, CDR1 is SGDLS and CDR2 YYNGEE. The CDR3 loop is CASSAGQTTNEKLFF. CDR3 in DNA: TGTGCCAGCAGCGCCGGACAGACAACTAATGAAAAACTGTTTTTT.

The V and J genes are TRBV19 and TRBJ1-1, with 7 positions matching TRBD1. With 7 bases clipped from V and 1 base from J, the junction kept 6 bases outside the gene matches. CDR1 is LNHDA, CDR2 SQIVND, per germline (reference sequence). The CDR3 has 14 residues. The DNA for the CDR3 is TGTGCCAGTAAAGTGGAGGGGGCGAACACTGAAGCTTTCTTT. This translates into CASKVEGANTEAFF.

The chain recombines TRBV23-1 with TRBJ1-1, with D perhaps matching TRBD1 (6 bases). TRBV23-1 is known as an ORF, though its function is uncertain. The CDR3 totals 14 residues. V was trimmed by 4 bases and J by 4 bases, leaving 13 bases between them. This chain's CDR3 is CASSRGQLSTEAFF. The DNA for the CDR3 is TGCGCCAGCAGTCGGGGACAACTGAGCACTGAAGCTTTCTTT.

This clone has a single count. The chain employs TRBV5-4 and TRBJ2-5; D unclear. The germline V and J ends were trimmed by 5 bases and 2 bases, with 7 bases remaining between them. Per the germline V gene, CDR1 is SGHNT and CDR2 is YYREEE (reference sequence). The CDR3 runs 12 residues. The CDR3 is CASSFTQETQYF. The CDR3 DNA follows: TGTGCCAGCAGTTTTACACAAGAGACCCAGTACTTC.

This clone was observed a single time. The sample carries other DNA sequences with the same CDR3. V and J are TRBV9 and TRBJ2-7, with D possibly TRBD2 on 6 matching bases. Trimming took off 0 bases at V and 2 bases at J, with 9 bases between the two ends. The CDR3 loop spans 14 amino acids. The germline V gene has CDR1 SGDLS and CDR2 YYNGEE. The DNA for the CDR3 is TGTGCCAGCAGCGTAGGGGGGGTGGCCTACGAGCAGTACTTC. Its protein is CASSVGGVAYEQYF.

CDR3 region: CAITRGAVDTQYF. For the CDR3, the DNA is TGTGCCATCACTCGGGGGGCCGTAGATACGCAGTATTTT. This sequence joins TRBV10-3 and TRBJ2-3; a possible D gene is TRBD2 (7 bases). Trimming left V 7 bases short and J 5 bases short, with 13 bases between. This CDR3 spans 13 amino acids. Germline CDR1 ENHRY, CDR2 SYGVKD.

The genes are TRBV11-2 and TRBJ2-7; tentatively, D is TRBD2 (5 bases). The CDR3 loop spans 13 amino acids. Deletions cut 7 bases from V and 2 bases from J, with 12 bases between. CDR1 is SGHAT and CDR2 is FQNNGV in the germline V gene. The CDR3 DNA is TGTGCCAGCACCTCCGCCGGGACCTACGAGCAGTACTTC. Amino acid sequence: CASTSAGTYEQYF.

Written as DNA, the CDR3 is TGTGCCAGCAGCTCCCGAGTGGTAGCCAAAAACATTCAGTACTTC. Protein: CASSSRVVAKNIQYF. This sequence joins TRBV5-8 and TRBJ2-4; D remains ambiguous. Germline lookup yields CDR1 SGHTS and CDR2 YDEGEE. The CDR3 has 15 residues. The germline V and J ends were trimmed by 3 bases and 0 bases, with 10 bases remaining between them.